These 13 T cell receptor beta chains came from one sample sequenced in a study of blood T cell repertoires in COVID-19. Measured with immunoSEQ multiplex PCR; TCRdb has only the in-frame clones, and not every one. The sample has about 140,000 clones, approximately 80% seen once. Source material: peripheral blood. Every receptor here comes from a human donor in a cohort sampled during active COVID-19.

This sequence joins TRBV30 and TRBJ2-3; 10 bases are a match to TRBD2. Per germline, CDR1 GTSNPN and CDR2 SVGIG (reference sequence). This CDR3 is built from 14 residues. The ends lost 3 bases at V and 6 bases at J; junction bases unmatched: 6. CDR3 nucleotides: TGTGCCTGGAGGCCGGGACTAGCGACGGATACGCAGTATTTT. Amino acids: CAWRPGLATDTQYF. The complete variable domain, with remaining parts taken from reference TRBV30 and TRBJ2-3, reads SQTIHQWPATLVQPVGSPLSLECTVEGTSNPNLYWYRQAAGRGLQLLFYSVGIGQISSEVPQNLSASRPQDRQFILSSKKLLLSDSGFYLCAWRPGLATDTQYFGPGTRLTVL.

The rearrangement uses TRBV20-1 and TRBJ2-3; 8 nucleotides align to TRBD1. CDR3 length: 15 amino acids. CDR1 DFQATT and CDR2 SNEGSKA come from the germline V gene (reference sequence). Losses at the gene ends were 3 bases for V and 3 bases for J; bases not matched to a gene: 8. The CDR3 reads CSASSDREETDTQYF. CDR3 nucleotide sequence: TGCAGTGCTAGTTCGGACAGGGAAGAGACAGATACGCAGTATTTT.

Comment on this clone: The same CDR3 arises from other DNA sequences in this sample as well. V usage is TRBV7-2 and J usage is TRBJ2-1; D is uncertain. The germline gives CDR1 SGHTA, CDR2 FQGNSA. This CDR3 comprises 13 residues. The V end lost 5 bases, the J end lost 0 bases, and 5 bases lay between the germline ends. The CDR3, as DNA: TGTGCCAGCAGCCTGAGCTCCTACAATGAGCAGTTCTTC. Translating it yields CASSLSSYNEQFF.

This clone was detected once. This chain connects TRBV6-5 to TRBJ1-5; a possible D gene is TRBD1 (5 bases). Germline CDR1 is MNHEY and CDR2 is SVGAGI. The CDR3 has 12 residues. V gave up 7 bases and J gave up 10 bases, with 14 bases separating them. The CDR3 protein is CASKPLQVPQHF. CDR3 nucleotide sequence: TGTGCCAGCAAACCTTTACAGGTTCCCCAGCATTTT.

The chain employs TRBV9 and TRBJ1-6; D not resolved. Germline V gene lookup returns CDR1 SGDLS and CDR2 YYNGEE. The V gene lost 2 bases and the J gene lost 6 bases, with 15 bases spanning the gap. The CDR3 is 16 residues long. The CDR3 spells CASSVSFGVSNSPLHF. CDR3 in DNA: TGTGCCAGCAGCGTGTCGTTCGGGGTTAGTAATTCACCCCTCCACTTT.

This chain connects TRBV4-2 to TRBJ2-1, with 7 bases lining up with TRBD2. V trimming: 0 bases; J trimming: 6 bases; junction bases outside the gene matches: 11. The length of the CDR3 is 17 residues. Germline CDR1 reads LGHNA; CDR2 reads YNFKEQ. The CDR3: CASSQDGGEVPPNEQFF. The CDR3 DNA is TGTGCCAGCAGCCAAGATGGGGGGGAGGTCCCCCCCAATGAGCAGTTCTTC.

The chain is built from TRBV3-1 (or the pseudogene TRBV3-2) and TRBJ1-2; D is unresolved. Germline CDR1 reads LGHDT; CDR2 reads YNNKEL (reference sequence). The CDR3 length is 14 residues. Between the trimmed V and J ends, which lost 0 bases and 4 bases, there was a span of 9 bases. DNA for the CDR3: TGTGCCAGCAGCCAAGATGCCGGGATCTATGGCTACACCTTC. Translation: CASSQDAGIYGYTF.

The chain couples TRBV7-9 to TRBJ1-1, with D possibly matching TRBD1 (6 bases). The CDR3 length is 14 residues. In germline, CDR1 is SEHNR, CDR2 FQNEAQ (reference sequence). Trimming removed 1 base at V and 5 bases at J, with 11 bases between. The CDR3 DNA is TGTGCCAGCAGCTTAGGACCCCAGGGGACTGAAGCTTTCTTT. Protein sequence: CASSLGPQGTEAFF. Based on the CDR3 plus reference TRBV7-9 and TRBJ1-1, the full variable domain is DTGVSQNPRHKITKRGQNVTFRCDPISEHNRLYWYRQTLGQGPEFLTYFQNEAQLEKSRLLSDRFSAERPKGSFSTLEIQRTEQGDSAMYLCASSLGPQGTEAFFGQGTRLTVV.

Only a few counts were recorded for this clone. The V and J genes are TRBV3-1 (or the pseudogene TRBV3-2) and TRBJ2-1, with TRBD2 matching over 14 bases. CDR1 LGHDT and CDR2 YNNKEL come from the germline V gene (reference sequence). This CDR3 region has 16 residues. The junction had 11 bases not matched to a gene; V was cut back by 3 bases and J by 13 bases. The CDR3, as DNA: TGTGCCAGCAGCCAGATCGGGACTAGCGGGAGTAGGCGCCAGTTCTTC. Its protein product is CASSQIGTSGSRRQFF.

The chain uses TRBV2 and TRBJ1-2, with TRBD1 identical over 9 bases. Germline CDR1 SNHLY, CDR2 FYNNEI. V lost 3 bases and J lost 4; bases outside the gene matches: 6. The CDR3 has 15 residues. CDR3 sequence: CASSEDRGSAYGYTF. The CDR3 DNA reads as TGTGCCAGCAGTGAGGACAGGGGTTCGGCCTATGGCTACACCTTC.

This chain uses TRBV4-3 with TRBJ2-7, with 7 bases identical to TRBD2. The CDR3 consists of 16 residues. Germline V gene sequence: CDR1 LGHNA, CDR2 YSLEER. V shed 1 base, J shed 3 bases, and the junction held 9 bases outside the gene matches. As DNA, the CDR3 is TGCGCCAGCAGCCAAGCGGGGCCTAGCGGTTACTACGAGCAGTACTTC. It specifies CASSQAGPSGYYEQYF.

This chain connects TRBV19 to TRBJ2-7; 11 bases agree with TRBD2. CDR1 and CDR2 (germline): LNHDA, SQIVND (reference sequence). This CDR3 has 16 residues. The ends lost 5 bases at V and 0 bases at J; junction bases unmatched: 6. The CDR3 DNA reads TGTGCCAGTAGTCTAAATAGCGGGGGGGCCTCCTACGAGCAGTACTTC. This sequence encodes CASSLNSGGASYEQYF.

The chain combines TRBV7-2 with TRBJ1-1; TRBD1 aligns across 8 bases. The V segment lost 2 bases and the J segment 4 bases; nucleotides outside the gene matches: 3. This CDR3 has 14 residues. Germline CDR1 reads SGHTA; CDR2 reads FQGNSA. CDR3 sequence: CASSLSGGVTEAFF. In DNA, the CDR3 is TGTGCCAGCAGCTTATCAGGGGGCGTCACTGAAGCTTTCTTT.